The present TCR beta chain was sequenced within a study of T cell repertoires in cytomegalovirus infection. Study background: Recently identified HLA-C-restricted CMV epitopes were among the peptides used. Study-level findings and limits: CMV-specific TCR beta clonotypes restricted by HLA-C were the ones dominating the ex vivo response.

TCRdb re-called the reads through MiXCR, storing one row per CDR3 protein. Of 900,000 to 950,000 distinct CDR3 sequences listed, roughly 30% are singletons. The CDR3 spans 15 residues. The ends were cut back, 6 bases at V and 1 base at J, with 13 bases in the middle. Germline V gives CDR1 LGHNT, CDR2 FRNRAP. This clonotype was recorded once. Its antigen is currently unknown. The J gene is TRBJ2-4, the V gene TRBV12-5; D possibly corresponds to TRBD2 (5 bases). The clonotype comes from a human donor in good health (CMV status not recorded). Some clones in this sample may be carry-over from other donors' samples. The sample consisted of cultured CD8+ T cells from PBMCs, taken from culture after CMV antigen stimulation. The CDR3 spells CASGPTGEAKNIQYF. The DNA of the CDR3 is TGTGCTAGTGGCCCGACTGGGGAGGCCAAAAACATTCAGTACTTC. The variable domain in full, with the rest retrieved from reference TRBV12-5 and TRBJ2-4, is DARVTQTPRHKVTEMGQEVTMRCQPILGHNTVFWYRQTMMQGLELLAYFRNRAPLDDSGMPKDRFSAEMPDATLATLKIQPSEPRDSAVYFCASGPTGEAKNIQYFGAGTRLSVL.